The 10 T cell receptor beta chains below all came from one sample that was sequenced in a study of beta chain features in type 1 diabetes. Isolated RNA was reverse transcribed in full, so expressed TCRB transcripts were sequenced. The table came from immunoSEQ multiplex PCR; TCRdb's copy has only in-frame clones and leaves some out. Here the sample spans fewer than 650,000 clones, 15% to 19% being singletons. Sample: naive CD4+ T cells from blood. Receptors originate from a man aged 18 to 30 in good health.

This clone occurred many times. The V gene is TRBV14, the J gene TRBJ2-7; D unresolved. This CDR3 is 13 amino acids long. Germline CDR1 and CDR2: SGHDN and FVKESK. V was trimmed by 1 base and J by 6 bases, leaving 10 bases between them. DNA of the CDR3: TGTGCCAGCAGCCAAGCCCCCCGCCGCGAGCAGTACTTC. Its translation: CASSQAPRREQYF.

Concerning this clone: The same CDR3 also results from other DNA sequences found in this sample. J is TRBJ1-5 and V is TRBV7-2; D call uncertain. The CDR3 has 13 residues. Germline lookup yields CDR1 SGHTA and CDR2 FQGNSA. V lost 2 bases to trimming and J lost 0 bases, with 2 bases between them. CDR3 DNA: TGTGCCAGCAGCTTATCTAGCAATCAGCCCCAGCATTTT. The encoded protein is CASSLSSNQPQHF.

The CDR3 DNA sequence: TGTGCCAGCAGCTTAGCGAGAGGAAGGACCGGGGAGCTGTTTTTT. Translation: CASSLARGRTGELFF. The chain is built from TRBV7-9 and TRBJ2-2; D unresolved. V was shortened by 0 bases and J by 5 bases, with 10 bases between the two germline ends. Per germline, CDR1 SEHNR and CDR2 FQNEAQ (reference sequence). CDR3 length: 15 amino acids.

In regard to this clone: Additional DNA sequences in this sample encode the identical CDR3. The DNA for the CDR3 is TGTGCCAGCAGCTCCGGACAGGGGGATCAGCCCCAGCATTTT. Amino acids: CASSSGQGDQPQHF. The chain combines TRBV5-4 with TRBJ1-5, with TRBD1 identical over 10 bases. The V gene's germline CDR1 is SGHNT and CDR2 YYREEE (reference sequence). This CDR3 has 14 amino acids. V lost 3 bases and J lost 5; bases outside the gene matches: 2.

The chain employs TRBV13 and TRBJ1-2, with D hard to call. V lost 8 bases and J lost 0, with 13 bases in between. CDR1 is PRHDT, CDR2 FYEKMQ, per germline (reference sequence). The CDR3 has 14 residues. The CDR3 loop reads CASRLGLTNYGYTF. CDR3 nucleotides: TGTGCCAGCCGCCTTGGGCTTACTAACTATGGCTACACCTTC.

The chain joins TRBV19 to TRBJ1-2; tentatively, D is TRBD1 (6 bases). Germline CDR1 and CDR2: LNHDA and SQIVND (reference sequence). The CDR3 runs 13 residues. Trimming removed 5 bases from V and 7 bases from J, with 14 bases in between. The CDR3 bases are TGTGCCAGTAGTCGGCCGGGGGCGCGTGGCTACACCTTC. This encodes CASSRPGARGYTF.

In its sample, this clone was seen a few times. The V call is TRBV7-3, the J call TRBJ1-2; no clear D. V was shortened by 6 bases and J by 3 bases, with 17 bases between the two germline ends. The CDR3 is 15 amino acids. Germline V CDR1 and CDR2: SGHTA, FQGTGA. CDR3 DNA: TGTGCCAGCAGTGCGTCAGGAGCCCCCGACTATGGCTACACCTTC. Translation: CASSASGAPDYGYTF.

The CDR3 sequence is CASSMKQALSGNTIYF. Here the CDR3 DNA reads TGTGCCAGCAGCATGAAACAGGCCCTCTCTGGAAACACCATATATTTT. The chain links TRBV7-6 to TRBJ1-3; possible D gene TRBD1, 5 bases. CDR3 length equals 16 residues. CDR1 and CDR2 from the germline V gene are SGHVS and FNYEAQ. V was clipped by 5 bases and J by 0 bases, with 14 bases between them.

The rearrangement joins TRBV5-6 to TRBJ1-1; weak D call: TRBD1 (5 bases). Germline V gene sequence: CDR1 SGHDT, CDR2 YYEEEE. This CDR3 is built from 14 residues. Trimming pared 0 bases from V and 5 bases from J, leaving 11 bases between. The CDR3 loop reads CASSLDRRETEAFF. In nucleotides, the CDR3 is TGTGCCAGCAGCTTGGACAGGAGGGAGACTGAAGCTTTCTTT.

This clone was observed a handful of times. The chain has TRBV27 and TRBJ2-7, with 8 bases identical to TRBD2. J was trimmed by 3 bases and V by 1 base; bases with no gene match: 5. Germline V gene data show CDR1 as MNHEY and CDR2 as SMNVEV (reference sequence). The CDR3 is 15 amino acids. CDR3 nucleotide sequence: TGTGCCAGCAGTTTATTTAGCGGGATCATCTACGAGCAGTACTTC. The encoded protein is CASSLFSGIIYEQYF.